The 20 T cell receptor beta chains below all came from one sample that was sequenced in a study of blood T cell repertoires in COVID-19. Profiled with immunoSEQ multiplex PCR; TCRdb holds only in-frame clones, not every one. The sample has 200,000 to 300,000 clones, around nine tenths seen once. The sequenced material came from peripheral blood. Source of these receptors: a man older than 75 with acute or convalescent COVID-19.

This chain connects TRBV28 to TRBJ1-4, with 9 bases matching TRBD1. V shed 5 bases, J shed 5 bases, and the junction held 6 bases outside the gene matches. The CDR3 length is 15 residues. Germline loops: CDR1 MDHEN, CDR2 SYDVKM. Here the CDR3 DNA reads TGTGCCAGCAGTGACACAGGGGGCCCGAATGAAAAACTGTTTTTT. Protein product: CASSDTGGPNEKLFF.

This sequence joins TRBV5-1 and TRBJ1-1; no definite D call. This CDR3 is built from 16 residues. CDR1 is SGHRS and CDR2 is YFSETQ in the germline V gene. The ends were cut back, 4 bases at V and 5 bases at J, with 21 bases in the middle. In DNA, the CDR3 is TGCGCCAGCAGCCCAAAGGAGCCGGGGAGGGATACTGAAGCTTTCTTT. Amino acid sequence: CASSPKEPGRDTEAFF.

This chain connects TRBV19 to TRBJ2-7, with D possibly TRBD1 on 6 matching bases. Per germline, CDR1 LNHDA and CDR2 SQIVND (reference sequence). V shed 6 bases and J shed 3 bases, with 12 bases lying between them. The CDR3 loop spans 13 amino acids. The CDR3 sequence: CASRPRGGYEQYF. The CDR3 coding sequence is TGTGCCAGTAGACCTCGAGGGGGCTACGAGCAGTACTTC.

The DNA of the CDR3 is TGTGCCAGCAGTTACACAGGGGTCCAAGAGACCCAGTACTTC. Translation gives CASSYTGVQETQYF. The chain combines TRBV6-2 or TRBV6-3 with TRBJ2-5, with 7 bases that match TRBD1. Trimming at V came to 2 bases and at J to 1 base, leaving 1 base not matched to a gene. This CDR3 is 14 amino acids long. The germline V gene has CDR1 MNHEY and CDR2 SVGEGT.

The rearrangement joins TRBV4-3 to TRBJ1-4; the D is unclear. The CDR3 sequence is 18 residues long. Germline V CDR1 and CDR2: LGHNA, YSLEER. V was trimmed by 0 bases and J by 4 bases, leaving 18 bases between them. Here the CDR3 DNA reads TGCGCCAGCAGCCAAGAATTTGGCAGGCAGCCCAGTAATGAAAAACTGTTTTTT. Amino acid sequence: CASSQEFGRQPSNEKLFF.

This clone was recorded only once. This sequence joins TRBV18 and TRBJ2-7; perhaps TRBD1 as D (5 bases). The germline gives CDR1 KGHSH, CDR2 LQKENI. This CDR3 region has 14 residues. Trimming left V 2 bases short and J 3 bases short, with 11 bases between. The CDR3 region has the DNA TGTGCCAGCTCACCATTGAAAAGGGGCTACGAGCAGTACTTC. Its protein is CASSPLKRGYEQYF.

The chain couples TRBV4-1 to TRBJ2-1; D is perhaps TRBD2 (5 bases). This CDR3 contains 15 residues. V was shortened by 0 bases and J by 2 bases, with 8 bases between the two germline ends. Germline V gene data show CDR1 as MGHRA and CDR2 as YSYEKL. CDR3 coding DNA: TGCGCCAGCAGCCAAGATCAAGCGGCCTACAATGAGCAGTTCTTC. The encoded protein is CASSQDQAAYNEQFF.

V usage is TRBV11-2 and J usage is TRBJ2-7; TRBD2 matches at 13 bases. CDR3 size: 15 residues. Germline loops: CDR1 SGHAT, CDR2 FQNNGV. After removal of 5 bases from V and 2 bases from J, the junction contained 3 bases not matched to a gene. The DNA of the CDR3 is TGTGCCAGCAGCCTCGGACTAGCGGGGGCCTACGAGCAGTACTTC. Translated: CASSLGLAGAYEQYF.

The chain uses TRBV7-3 and TRBJ2-7, with D maybe TRBD1 (6 bases). CDR1 and CDR2 from the germline V gene are SGHTA and FQGTGA. With 2 bases removed from V and 6 bases from J, the gap between germline ends came to 11 bases. CDR3 length equals 13 residues. For the CDR3, the DNA is TGTGCCAGCAGCTTACAGGGGTGGGCCGAGCAGTACTTC. Its translation is CASSLQGWAEQYF.

The chain combines TRBV7-8 with TRBJ1-6, with D possibly TRBD1 on 5 matching bases. The CDR3 sequence is 15 residues long. V was trimmed by 0 bases and J by 5 bases, leaving 8 bases between them. Germline-derived CDR1 and CDR2 are SGHVS and FQNEAQ. CDR3 sequence: CASSLAGGNNSPLHF. The CDR3 nucleotides read TGTGCCAGCAGCTTAGCGGGGGGGAATAATTCACCCCTCCACTTT.

The V and J genes are TRBV7-2 and TRBJ2-3, with 12 bases identical to TRBD2. The V gene's germline CDR1 is SGHTA and CDR2 FQGNSA. The CDR3 extends over 13 amino acids. Germline trimming cut 0 bases from V and 14 bases from J; bases unmatched to any gene: 3. As DNA, the CDR3 is TGTGCCAGCAGCTTAGCGCTAGCGGGGGGGTGGTATTTT. Residues: CASSLALAGGWYF. The full variable domain, rest sourced from reference TRBV7-2 and TRBJ2-3, is GAGVSQSPSNKVTEKGKDVELRCDPISGHTALYWYRQSLGQGLEFLIYFQGNSAPDKSGLPSDRFSAERTGGSVSTLTIQRTQQEDSAVYLCASSLALAGGWYFGPGTRLTVL.

This chain links TRBV5-5 with TRBJ2-5; tentative D call: TRBD2 (5 bases). This CDR3 has 16 residues. The germline gives CDR1 SGHKS, CDR2 YYEKEE (reference sequence). The ends were cut back, 4 bases at V and 3 bases at J, with 19 bases in the middle. CDR3 in DNA: TGTGCCAGCAGCACTGCAAGGGCAGGAGGAGAAGAGACCCAGTACTTC. As protein: CASSTARAGGEETQYF.

The chain recombines TRBV27 with TRBJ2-3, with TRBD1 as a possible D gene (5 bases). Looked up from germline, CDR1 is MNHEY and CDR2 is SMNVEV (reference sequence). V was clipped by 5 bases and J by 1 base, with 10 bases between them. This CDR3 has 14 residues. The CDR3 nucleotides read TGTGCCAGCAGTGTCAGACAGCGCACAGATACGCAGTATTTT. Protein sequence: CASSVRQRTDTQYF.

The rearrangement uses TRBV4-3 and TRBJ2-1; 9 nucleotides line up with TRBD1. CDR1 is LGHNA and CDR2 is YSLEER in the germline V gene. Unmatched junction bases numbered 2, after V lost 3 bases and J lost 8 bases. There are 13 residues in the CDR3. The CDR3 DNA sequence: TGCGCCAGCAGCCAGGGACAGGGCTATGAGCAGTTCTTC. Translated, it gives CASSQGQGYEQFF.

The J gene is TRBJ1-5, the V gene TRBV28; tentatively, D is TRBD1 (5 bases). The V and J ends lost 10 bases and 0 bases respectively, with 19 bases between them. Per the germline V gene, CDR1 is MDHEN and CDR2 is SYDVKM. The CDR3 covers 16 residues. The CDR3 spells CATEAGQFNSNQPQHF. DNA of the CDR3: TGTGCCACCGAGGCCGGACAATTCAATAGCAATCAGCCCCAGCATTTT.

In DNA, the CDR3 is TGTGCCAGCAGCTTAGGGGGGACAGGGGGCCAAGAGACCCAGTACTTC. Its protein is CASSLGGTGGQETQYF. The chain couples TRBV7-3 to TRBJ2-5; 11 bases match TRBD1. CDR1 is SGHTA and CDR2 is FQGTGA in the germline V gene. The CDR3 extends over 16 amino acids. After removal of 2 bases from V and 1 base from J, the junction contained 3 bases not matched to a gene.

In regard to this clone: Other DNA sequences in this sample translate to the same CDR3. The chain combines TRBV6-5 with TRBJ1-2; 7 bases are shared with TRBD1. Per the germline V gene, CDR1 is MNHEY and CDR2 is SVGAGI. Losses at the gene ends were 6 bases for V and 2 bases for J; bases not matched to a gene: 3. This CDR3 spans 13 amino acids. The CDR3 region is CASSTTGNYGYTF. The CDR3 DNA reads as TGTGCCAGCAGCACGACAGGGAACTATGGCTACACCTTC.

This clone was counted a few times. The gene calls are TRBV9 and TRBJ1-5, with D unclear. V lost 0 bases, J lost 7 bases, and 8 bases lay in between. The germline V gene has CDR1 SGDLS and CDR2 YYNGEE. The CDR3 spans 13 residues. The CDR3 nucleotides read TGTGCCAGCAGCGTAGACCTAGACCAGCCCCAGCATTTT. Its protein product is CASSVDLDQPQHF.

This sequence joins TRBV7-2 and TRBJ1-2; no firm D call. V was shortened by 1 base and J by 6 bases, with 9 bases between the two germline ends. The CDR3 is 13 amino acids. Germline CDR1 reads SGHTA; CDR2 reads FQGNSA. The CDR3 nucleotides are TGTGCCAGCAGCTTAGGGGCAGAGAATGGCTACACCTTC. Translated: CASSLGAENGYTF. Combining the CDR3 with reference TRBV7-2 and TRBJ1-2 gives the whole variable domain GAGVSQSPSNKVTEKGKDVELRCDPISGHTALYWYRQSLGQGLEFLIYFQGNSAPDKSGLPSDRFSAERTGGSVSTLTIQRTQQEDSAVYLCASSLGAENGYTFGSGTRLTVV.

V and J are TRBV5-1 and TRBJ1-1; D is uncertain. The CDR3 length is 15 residues. Germline V gene data show CDR1 as SGHRS and CDR2 as YFSETQ. V was cut by 1 base and J by 2 bases, with 12 bases left in between. The CDR3 DNA sequence: TGCGCCAGCAGCTTGAAACTATCAAGCAACACTGAAGCTTTCTTT. Protein: CASSLKLSSNTEAFF.